This T cell receptor (beta chain) was captured by sequencing in a study of blood T cell repertoires in COVID-19. Study details: COVID-19 samples, acute and convalescent, were from the United States, Italy and Spain. T cells, B-cell-depleted T cells, or PBMCs supplied cDNA or gDNA.

In the study's own analysis: Reference gene primer amplification gave estimated nucleated cell counts. Assay: immunoSEQ multiplex PCR; the TCRdb copy retains only in-frame clones and omits some. V and J calls and clone size are given by that table; D and trimming were obtained from the DNA. Found here are around 200,000 clones, 85% to 90% of them singletons; the top ten hold over 15%. This CDR3 region has 16 residues. Germline V gene lookup returns CDR1 KGHSH and CDR2 LQKENI. The trim removed 5 bases at V and 2 bases at J, leaving 7 bases unmatched. Sequences were obtained from peripheral blood. The receptor was isolated from a person between 70 and 80 years old with COVID-19, enrolled during active disease. The V gene is TRBV18, the J gene TRBJ2-7, with 12 bases aligning to TRBD2. CDR3 region: CASSSRLAGATYEQYF. The CDR3 bases are TGTGCCAGCTCATCGAGACTAGCGGGGGCAACCTACGAGCAGTACTTC.